These T cell receptor beta chains were read from a single sample in a study of T cells in Graves' hyperthyroidism and ophthalmopathy. MiXCR was run by TCRdb on the multiplex PCR reads, yielding one entry per CDR3 protein. The table lists a few hundred thousand distinct CDR3 sequences, 15% to 18% of them singletons, with approximately 7.5% in the top ten. Sequencing was done on a sample of blood. These receptors were taken from a woman between 18 and 29 years old with Graves' hyperthyroidism. CDR3s include the opening cysteine and the closing phenylalanine or tryptophan. The D gene is left open where the match is weak. Size is omitted from some rows. Given values are once, few, many or a class for expanded clones.

j_call: TRBJ2-1; v_call: TRBV7-2; clone_size: many; d_call: .; cdr3_aa: CASSLSGRSRNEQFF; cdr3_nt: TGTGCCAGCAGCTTGAGTGGGAGGAGTAGAAATGAGCAGTTCTTC
j_call: TRBJ2-3; v_call: TRBV7-3; clone_size: .; d_call: TRBD2; cdr3_aa: CASSQRGGGDTQYF; cdr3_nt: TGTGCCAGCAGTCAGCGGGGGGGCGGAGATACGCAGTATTTT
j_call: TRBJ2-1; v_call: TRBV11-3; clone_size: many; d_call: TRBD2; cdr3_aa: CASSSWGLAGVRNEQFF; cdr3_nt: TGTGCCAGCAGCTCTTGGGGACTAGCGGGAGTGAGGAATGAGCAGTTCTTC
j_call: TRBJ1-2; v_call: TRBV7-3; clone_size: many; d_call: .; cdr3_aa: CASSLTGLNNYGYTF; cdr3_nt: TGTGCCAGCAGCTTAACAGGGCTCAATAACTATGGCTACACCTTC
j_call: TRBJ1-5; v_call: TRBV7-8; clone_size: many; d_call: TRBD1; cdr3_aa: CASSLARGQANQPQHF; cdr3_nt: TGTGCCAGCAGCTTAGCCAGAGGACAGGCGAATCAGCCCCAGCATTTT
j_call: TRBJ2-3; v_call: TRBV6-1; clone_size: many; d_call: TRBD2; cdr3_aa: CASTSLGLAGDTQYF; cdr3_nt: TGTGCCAGCACCTCTTTGGGACTAGCGGGAGATACGCAGTATTTT
j_call: TRBJ2-3; v_call: TRBV10-3; clone_size: .; d_call: .; cdr3_aa: CAISESPTLQFIGLDTQYF; cdr3_nt: TGTGCCATCAGTGAGTCTCCCACATTACAGTTCATAGGTTTGGATACGCAGTATTTT
j_call: TRBJ2-3; v_call: TRBV28; clone_size: .; d_call: TRBD2; cdr3_aa: CASSLCCLGTSGGGADTQYF; cdr3_nt: TGTGCCAGCAGTTTATGCTGTTTGGGGACTAGCGGGGGGGGGGCAGATACGCAGTATTTT
j_call: TRBJ2-5; v_call: TRBV6-2/TRBV6-3; clone_size: many; d_call: TRBD2; cdr3_aa: CASSNRLAGLQETQYF; cdr3_nt: TGTGCCAGCAGCAACCGACTAGCGGGGTTGCAAGAGACCCAGTACTTC
j_call: TRBJ2-1; v_call: TRBV12-3/TRBV12-4; clone_size: many; d_call: TRBD1; cdr3_aa: CASSRDRVSNEQFF; cdr3_nt: TGTGCCAGCAGCCGGGACAGAGTAAGCAATGAGCAGTTCTTC
j_call: TRBJ1-4; v_call: TRBV15; clone_size: few; d_call: .; cdr3_aa: CATGRRDEKLFF; cdr3_nt: TGTGCCACAGGGAGAAGGGATGAAAAACTGTTTTTT
j_call: TRBJ2-7; v_call: TRBV5-5; clone_size: few; d_call: .; cdr3_aa: CASSFDPASSYEQYF; cdr3_nt: TGTGCCAGCAGCTTTGATCCGGCCAGCTCCTACGAGCAGTACTTC
j_call: TRBJ2-1; v_call: TRBV27; clone_size: many; d_call: .; cdr3_aa: CASSPTRDEQFF; cdr3_nt: TGTGCCAGCAGTCCGACCCGGGATGAGCAGTTCTTC
j_call: TRBJ1-2; v_call: TRBV6-1; clone_size: .; d_call: .; cdr3_aa: CARAPGRVRGYTF; cdr3_nt: TGTGCCAGAGCTCCCGGTAGGGTCCGTGGCTACACCTTC
j_call: TRBJ1-2; v_call: TRBV18; clone_size: .; d_call: TRBD1; cdr3_aa: CASSPGTGGEGGYTF; cdr3_nt: TGTGCCAGCTCACCCGGGACAGGGGGCGAGGGCGGCTACACCTTC
j_call: TRBJ2-7; v_call: TRBV18; clone_size: .; d_call: TRBD2; cdr3_aa: CASSSGTLAGPYEQYF; cdr3_nt: TGTGCCAGCTCAAGCGGGACCCTAGCGGGTCCATACGAGCAGTACTTC
j_call: TRBJ2-1; v_call: TRBV5-1; clone_size: many; d_call: TRBD1; cdr3_aa: CASSLAGTGGAGSYNEQFF; cdr3_nt: TGCGCCAGCAGCTTAGCCGGGACAGGGGGCGCCGGATCCTACAATGAGCAGTTCTTC
j_call: TRBJ2-1; v_call: TRBV4-1; clone_size: many; d_call: TRBD2; cdr3_aa: CASSQGSGGYNEQFF; cdr3_nt: TGCGCCAGCAGCCAAGGAAGCGGGGGGTACAATGAGCAGTTCTTC
j_call: TRBJ1-2; v_call: TRBV7-6; clone_size: many; d_call: .; cdr3_aa: CASSLESGLSYGYTF; cdr3_nt: TGTGCCAGCAGCTTAGAATCCGGGCTGAGCTATGGCTACACCTTC
j_call: TRBJ2-7; v_call: TRBV14; clone_size: few; d_call: .; cdr3_aa: CASSHHRDYPYEQYF; cdr3_nt: TGTGCCAGCAGCCACCACAGGGACTACCCCTACGAGCAGTACTTC
j_call: TRBJ2-5; v_call: TRBV20-1; clone_size: .; d_call: TRBD2; cdr3_aa: CSARVGGSIQETQYF; cdr3_nt: TGCAGTGCTAGGGTGGGAGGGTCAATCCAAGAGACCCAGTACTTC
j_call: TRBJ1-2; v_call: TRBV6-1; clone_size: .; d_call: TRBD1; cdr3_aa: CASSKMDRRPLFRIYGYTF; cdr3_nt: TGTGCCAGCAGTAAAATGGACAGGCGCCCTCTCTTCAGGATATATGGCTACACCTTC
j_call: TRBJ2-7; v_call: TRBV4-1; clone_size: many; d_call: TRBD1; cdr3_aa: CASSQGKDRDREQYF; cdr3_nt: TGCGCCAGCAGCCAGGGAAAGGACAGGGATCGGGAGCAGTACTTC
j_call: TRBJ2-3; v_call: TRBV7-3; clone_size: once; d_call: .; cdr3_aa: CSRTDTQYF; cdr3_nt: TGTTCCCGCACAGATACGCAGTATTTT
j_call: TRBJ2-7; v_call: TRBV11-2; clone_size: many; d_call: .; cdr3_aa: CASSQIRSRTLPPYEQYF; cdr3_nt: TGTGCCAGCAGTCAAATCCGGAGCAGGACTCTCCCACCCTACGAGCAGTACTTC
j_call: TRBJ1-1; v_call: TRBV5-1; clone_size: many; d_call: .; cdr3_aa: CASSSSRSRTTEAFF; cdr3_nt: TGCGCCAGCAGCAGTAGTAGGAGTCGAACCACTGAAGCTTTCTTT
j_call: TRBJ1-6; v_call: TRBV12-3/TRBV12-4; clone_size: many; d_call: .; cdr3_aa: CASSHTGSAWNSPLHF; cdr3_nt: TGTGCCAGCAGTCACACAGGTTCCGCGTGGAATTCACCCCTCCACTTT
j_call: TRBJ1-1; v_call: TRBV20-1; clone_size: many; d_call: TRBD1; cdr3_aa: CSAPGTGGVRTEAFF; cdr3_nt: TGCAGTGCCCCCGGGACAGGGGGCGTTCGCACTGAAGCTTTCTTT
j_call: TRBJ1-1; v_call: TRBV6-1; clone_size: .; d_call: .; cdr3_aa: CASSYGQLTNTEAFF; cdr3_nt: TGTGCCAGCAGTTACGGACAGCTAACGAACACTGAAGCTTTCTTT
j_call: TRBJ1-4; v_call: TRBV28; clone_size: many; d_call: .; cdr3_aa: CASSSNPREKLFF; cdr3_nt: TGTGCCAGCAGTTCTAATCCACGAGAAAAACTGTTTTTT
j_call: TRBJ2-1; v_call: TRBV20-1; clone_size: many; d_call: TRBD2; cdr3_aa: CSGASGGNEQFF; cdr3_nt: TGCAGTGGAGCTAGCGGGGGCAATGAGCAGTTCTTC
j_call: TRBJ2-7; v_call: TRBV11-2; clone_size: many; d_call: .; cdr3_aa: CASHTLGKWGYEQYF; cdr3_nt: TGTGCCAGCCACACTCTGGGAAAATGGGGCTACGAGCAGTACTTC
j_call: TRBJ1-1; v_call: TRBV3-1; clone_size: many; d_call: .; cdr3_aa: CASSQDLGAEAFF; cdr3_nt: TGTGCCAGCAGCCAAGATCTTGGTGCCGAAGCTTTCTTT
j_call: TRBJ2-1; v_call: TRBV11-2; clone_size: .; d_call: TRBD1; cdr3_aa: CASSLTGQYNEQFF; cdr3_nt: TGTGCCAGCAGTTTGACAGGGCAATACAATGAGCAGTTCTTC
j_call: TRBJ1-1; v_call: TRBV11-2; clone_size: many; d_call: TRBD1; cdr3_aa: CASSLGTGFETEAFF; cdr3_nt: TGTGCCAGCAGCTTAGGGACAGGGTTTGAGACTGAAGCTTTCTTT
j_call: TRBJ2-7; v_call: TRBV29-1; clone_size: many; d_call: .; cdr3_aa: CSVEGTWAHEQYF; cdr3_nt: TGCAGCGTTGAAGGAACGTGGGCCCACGAGCAGTACTTC
j_call: TRBJ1-5; v_call: TRBV19; clone_size: few; d_call: .; cdr3_aa: CASNLRGAGQPQHF; cdr3_nt: TGTGCCAGTAACCTTCGGGGGGCCGGTCAGCCCCAGCATTTT
j_call: TRBJ1-3; v_call: TRBV6-1; clone_size: many; d_call: .; cdr3_aa: CASSEGLGAGNTIYF; cdr3_nt: TGTGCCAGCAGTGAAGGGCTGGGGGCGGGAAACACCATATATTTT
j_call: TRBJ1-3; v_call: TRBV7-2; clone_size: .; d_call: .; cdr3_aa: CASSFSGPNASGNTIYF; cdr3_nt: TGTGCCAGCAGCTTTTCCGGGCCTAACGCCTCTGGAAACACCATATATTTT
j_call: TRBJ2-5; v_call: TRBV10-3; clone_size: many; d_call: TRBD2; cdr3_aa: CAIRISGTSEETQYF; cdr3_nt: TGTGCCATCAGAATATCAGGGACTAGCGAAGAGACCCAGTACTTC
j_call: TRBJ2-1; v_call: TRBV7-8; clone_size: .; d_call: .; cdr3_aa: CASSLPPRNNEQFF; cdr3_nt: TGTGCCAGCAGCTTACCCCCTAGAAACAATGAGCAGTTCTTC
j_call: TRBJ1-5; v_call: TRBV6-5; clone_size: .; d_call: TRBD1; cdr3_aa: CASSYATGPYSNQPQHF; cdr3_nt: TGTGCCAGCAGTTACGCGACAGGGCCATATAGCAATCAGCCCCAGCATTTT
j_call: TRBJ1-6; v_call: TRBV2; clone_size: many; d_call: .; cdr3_aa: CASKGPPSGFGSPLHF; cdr3_nt: TGTGCCAGCAAGGGGCCGCCATCGGGGTTTGGTTCACCCCTCCACTTT
j_call: TRBJ2-3; v_call: TRBV5-1; clone_size: many; d_call: .; cdr3_aa: CASSQTRFTDTQYF; cdr3_nt: TGCGCCAGCAGCCAGACTCGTTTCACAGATACGCAGTATTTT
j_call: TRBJ1-4; v_call: TRBV7-8; clone_size: many; d_call: .; cdr3_aa: CASSLTSTAGNEKLFF; cdr3_nt: TGTGCCAGCAGCCTTACCTCGACAGCCGGGAATGAAAAACTGTTTTTT
j_call: TRBJ1-1; v_call: TRBV12-3/TRBV12-4; clone_size: many; d_call: .; cdr3_aa: CASSLEFRMNTEAFF; cdr3_nt: TGTGCCAGCAGTTTGGAATTCAGGATGAACACTGAAGCTTTCTTT
j_call: TRBJ1-3; v_call: TRBV7-8; clone_size: .; d_call: .; cdr3_aa: CASSPYTIRENTIYF; cdr3_nt: TGTGCCAGCAGCCCTTACACGATTAGGGAAAACACCATATATTTT
j_call: TRBJ2-4; v_call: TRBV4-2; clone_size: few; d_call: TRBD1; cdr3_aa: CASSQDVGQWDKNIQYF; cdr3_nt: TGTGCCAGCAGTCAAGATGTGGGACAGTGGGACAAAAACATTCAGTACTTC
j_call: TRBJ2-5; v_call: TRBV6-6; clone_size: many; d_call: .; cdr3_aa: CASSYSSGARLYQETQYF; cdr3_nt: TGTGCCAGCAGTTACTCGTCAGGGGCCCGACTGTACCAAGAGACCCAGTACTTC
j_call: TRBJ2-3; v_call: TRBV28; clone_size: many; d_call: .; cdr3_aa: CASSGTADTENTQYF; cdr3_nt: TGTGCCAGCAGCGGGACGGCCGATACAGAAAATACGCAGTATTTT
j_call: TRBJ2-3; v_call: TRBV4-1; clone_size: .; d_call: .; cdr3_aa: CASSRQGRKGTDTQYF; cdr3_nt: TGCGCCAGCAGCCGCCAGGGGCGGAAGGGCACAGATACGCAGTATTTT
j_call: TRBJ2-1; v_call: TRBV20-1; clone_size: many; d_call: TRBD1; cdr3_aa: CSARGQGAAYNEQFF; cdr3_nt: TGCAGTGCTAGGGGACAGGGGGCGGCCTACAATGAGCAGTTCTTC
j_call: TRBJ2-3; v_call: TRBV12-5; clone_size: many; d_call: .; cdr3_aa: CASGIDRSTDTQYF; cdr3_nt: TGTGCTAGTGGAATTGACAGGTCGACAGATACGCAGTATTTT
j_call: TRBJ2-7; v_call: TRBV2; clone_size: .; d_call: TRBD1; cdr3_aa: CASSVGQGANEQYF; cdr3_nt: TGTGCCAGCAGTGTGGGACAGGGGGCGAACGAGCAGTACTTC